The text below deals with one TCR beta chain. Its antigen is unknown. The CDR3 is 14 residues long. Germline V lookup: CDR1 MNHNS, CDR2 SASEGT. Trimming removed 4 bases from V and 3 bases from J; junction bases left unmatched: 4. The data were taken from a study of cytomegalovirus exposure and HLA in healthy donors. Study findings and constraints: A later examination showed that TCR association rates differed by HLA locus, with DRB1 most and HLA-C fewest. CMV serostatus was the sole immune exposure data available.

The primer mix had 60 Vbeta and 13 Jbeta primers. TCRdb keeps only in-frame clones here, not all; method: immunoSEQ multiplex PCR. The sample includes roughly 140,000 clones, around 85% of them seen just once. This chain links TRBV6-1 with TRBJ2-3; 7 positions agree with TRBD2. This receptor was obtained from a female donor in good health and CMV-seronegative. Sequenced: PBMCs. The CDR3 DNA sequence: TGTGCCAGCAGTGGCAGCGGGACGACAGATACGCAGTATTTT. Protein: CASSGSGTTDTQYF.